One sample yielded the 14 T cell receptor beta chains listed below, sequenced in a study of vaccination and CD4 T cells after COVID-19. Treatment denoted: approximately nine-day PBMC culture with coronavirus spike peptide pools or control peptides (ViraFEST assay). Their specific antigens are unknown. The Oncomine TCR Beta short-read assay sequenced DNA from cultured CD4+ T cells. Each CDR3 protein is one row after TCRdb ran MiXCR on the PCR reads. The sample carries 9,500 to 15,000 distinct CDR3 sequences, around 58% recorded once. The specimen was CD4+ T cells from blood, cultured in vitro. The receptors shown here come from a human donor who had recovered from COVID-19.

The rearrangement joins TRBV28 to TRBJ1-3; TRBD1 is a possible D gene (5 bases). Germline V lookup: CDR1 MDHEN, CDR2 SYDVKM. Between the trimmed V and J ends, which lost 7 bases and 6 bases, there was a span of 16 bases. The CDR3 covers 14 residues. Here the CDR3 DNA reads TGTGCCAGCACTCCCTCCCACAGGTTAAACACCATATATTTT. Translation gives CASTPSHRLNTIYF.

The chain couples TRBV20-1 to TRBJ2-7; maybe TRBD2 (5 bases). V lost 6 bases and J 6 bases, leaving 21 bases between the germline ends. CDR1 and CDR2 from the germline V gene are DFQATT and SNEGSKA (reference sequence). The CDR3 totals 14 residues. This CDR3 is CSAGLAKLAGEQYF. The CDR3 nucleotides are TGCAGTGCCGGCCTGGCGAAGCTAGCTGGCGAGCAGTACTTC.

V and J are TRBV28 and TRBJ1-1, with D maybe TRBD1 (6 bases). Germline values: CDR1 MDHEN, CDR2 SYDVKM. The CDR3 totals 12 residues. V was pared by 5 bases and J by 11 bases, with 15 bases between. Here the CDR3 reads CASSGDIRWAFF. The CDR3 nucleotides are TGTGCCAGCAGTGGGGACATACGTTGGGCTTTCTTT.

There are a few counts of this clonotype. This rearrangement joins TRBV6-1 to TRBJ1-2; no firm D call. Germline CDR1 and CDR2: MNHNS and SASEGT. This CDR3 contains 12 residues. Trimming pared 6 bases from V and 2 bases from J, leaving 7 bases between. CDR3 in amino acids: CASRLSNYGYTF. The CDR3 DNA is TGTGCCAGCAGACTCTCCAACTATGGCTACACCTTC.

CDR3 residues: CASSYSSPGWSEQYF. In nucleotides, the CDR3 is TGTGCCAGCAGTTACTCGAGCCCAGGGTGGTCTGAGCAGTACTTC. The chain recombines TRBV6-5 with TRBJ2-7, with D perhaps TRBD1 (5 bases). The CDR3 loop spans 15 amino acids. Germline CDR1 and CDR2: MNHEY and SVGAGI. The V end was cut by 0 bases, the J end by 7 bases, with 16 bases between.

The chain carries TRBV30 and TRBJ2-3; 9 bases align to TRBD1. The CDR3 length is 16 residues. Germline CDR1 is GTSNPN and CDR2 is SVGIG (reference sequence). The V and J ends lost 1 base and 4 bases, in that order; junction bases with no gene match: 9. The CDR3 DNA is TGTGCCTGGAGTGCCCACGGGACAGGGAAACCAGATACGCAGTATTTT. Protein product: CAWSAHGTGKPDTQYF.

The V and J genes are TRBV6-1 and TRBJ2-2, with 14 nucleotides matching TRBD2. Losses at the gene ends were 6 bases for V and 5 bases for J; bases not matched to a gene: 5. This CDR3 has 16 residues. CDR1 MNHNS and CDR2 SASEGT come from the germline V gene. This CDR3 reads CASRGTSGRGTGELFF. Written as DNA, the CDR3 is TGTGCCAGCAGGGGGACTAGCGGGAGAGGGACCGGGGAGCTGTTTTTT.

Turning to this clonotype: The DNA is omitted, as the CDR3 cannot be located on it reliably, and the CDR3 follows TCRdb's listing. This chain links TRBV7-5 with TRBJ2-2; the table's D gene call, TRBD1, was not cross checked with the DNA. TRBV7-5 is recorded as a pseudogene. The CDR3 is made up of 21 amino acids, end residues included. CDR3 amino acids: CISVSEAYTIYGQGGTGELFF.

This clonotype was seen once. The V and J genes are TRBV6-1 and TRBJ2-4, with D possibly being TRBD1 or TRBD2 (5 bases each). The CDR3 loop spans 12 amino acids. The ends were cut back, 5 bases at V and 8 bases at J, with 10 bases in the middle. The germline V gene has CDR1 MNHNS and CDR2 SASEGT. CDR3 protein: CASSRDRDIQYF. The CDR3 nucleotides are TGTGCCAGCAGTCGGGACCGGGACATTCAGTACTTC.

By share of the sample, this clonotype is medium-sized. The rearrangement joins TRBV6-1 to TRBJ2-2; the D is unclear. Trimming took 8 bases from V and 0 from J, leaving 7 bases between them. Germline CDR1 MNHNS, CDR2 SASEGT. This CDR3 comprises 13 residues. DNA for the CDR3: TGTGCCAGCGGAGCTGCGAACACCGGGGAGCTGTTTTTT. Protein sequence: CASGAANTGELFF.

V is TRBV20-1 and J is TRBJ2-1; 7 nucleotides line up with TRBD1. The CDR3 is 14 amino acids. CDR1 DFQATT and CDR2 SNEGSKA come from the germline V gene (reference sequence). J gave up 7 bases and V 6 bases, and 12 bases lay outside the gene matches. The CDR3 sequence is CSAQNRQGSNEQFF. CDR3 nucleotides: TGCAGTGCCCAAAACCGACAGGGATCGAATGAGCAGTTCTTC.

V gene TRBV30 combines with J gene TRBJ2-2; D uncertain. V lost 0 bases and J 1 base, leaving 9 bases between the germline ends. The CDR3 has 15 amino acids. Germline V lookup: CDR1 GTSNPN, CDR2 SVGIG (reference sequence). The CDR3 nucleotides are TGTGCCTGGAGTGTAATGTCAGGGAACACCGGGGAGCTGTTTTTT. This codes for CAWSVMSGNTGELFF.

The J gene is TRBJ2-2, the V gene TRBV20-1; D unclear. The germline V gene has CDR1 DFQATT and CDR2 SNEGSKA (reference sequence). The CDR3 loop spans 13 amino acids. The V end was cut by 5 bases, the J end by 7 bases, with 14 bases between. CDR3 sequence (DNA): TGCAGTGCTCGATGGGGTAGCAGCGGGGAGCTGTTTTTT. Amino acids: CSARWGSSGELFF.

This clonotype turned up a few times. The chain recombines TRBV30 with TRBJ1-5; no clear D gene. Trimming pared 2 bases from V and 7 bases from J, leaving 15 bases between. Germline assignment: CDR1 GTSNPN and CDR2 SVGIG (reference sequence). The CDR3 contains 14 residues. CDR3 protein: CAWSLVTARQPQHF. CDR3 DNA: TGTGCCTGGAGTTTGGTCACTGCACGGCAGCCCCAGCATTTT.